This T cell receptor (beta chain) was identified in a study of T cell responses to AZD1222 COVID-19 vaccine. Points on this clone: Its target is not known.

Sequencing used immunoSEQ multiplex PCR; TCRdb keeps in-frame clones, though not all of them. This table holds roughly 77,000 clones, 90% to 95% found once. Overall study findings and caveats: Breadth and depth of Spike-specific TCRs rose after two AZD1222 doses. Baseline seropositivity occurred in only six or seven AZD1222 recipients. The donors showed a predominance of white British ancestry and of females, with possible underestimation of clonal diversity.

CDR1 SGHNT and CDR2 YYREEE come from the germline V gene (reference sequence). The CDR3 extends over 16 amino acids. V lost 0 bases, J lost 1 base, and 13 bases lay in between. The material was peripheral blood, obtained on day 0 of MenACWY control vaccination. This receptor was taken from an adult in good health. The chain combines TRBV5-4 with TRBJ1-1, with D maybe TRBD1 (6 bases). This chain's CDR3 is CASSLGRGAKNTEAFF. In DNA, the CDR3 is TGTGCCAGCAGCTTGGGGAGGGGGGCGAAGAACACTGAAGCTTTCTTT.